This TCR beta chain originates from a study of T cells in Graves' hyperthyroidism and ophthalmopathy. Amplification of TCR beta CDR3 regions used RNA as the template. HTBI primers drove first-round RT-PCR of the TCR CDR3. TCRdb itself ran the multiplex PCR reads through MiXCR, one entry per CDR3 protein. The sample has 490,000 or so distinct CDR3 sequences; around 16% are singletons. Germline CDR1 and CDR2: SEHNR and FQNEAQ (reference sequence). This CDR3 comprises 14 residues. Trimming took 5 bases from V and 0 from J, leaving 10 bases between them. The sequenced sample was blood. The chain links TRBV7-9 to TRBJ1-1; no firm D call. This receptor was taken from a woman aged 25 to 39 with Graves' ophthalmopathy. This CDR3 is CASSQDVVNTEAFF. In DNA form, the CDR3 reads TGTGCCAGCAGCCAGGATGTCGTGAACACTGAAGCTTTCTTT.